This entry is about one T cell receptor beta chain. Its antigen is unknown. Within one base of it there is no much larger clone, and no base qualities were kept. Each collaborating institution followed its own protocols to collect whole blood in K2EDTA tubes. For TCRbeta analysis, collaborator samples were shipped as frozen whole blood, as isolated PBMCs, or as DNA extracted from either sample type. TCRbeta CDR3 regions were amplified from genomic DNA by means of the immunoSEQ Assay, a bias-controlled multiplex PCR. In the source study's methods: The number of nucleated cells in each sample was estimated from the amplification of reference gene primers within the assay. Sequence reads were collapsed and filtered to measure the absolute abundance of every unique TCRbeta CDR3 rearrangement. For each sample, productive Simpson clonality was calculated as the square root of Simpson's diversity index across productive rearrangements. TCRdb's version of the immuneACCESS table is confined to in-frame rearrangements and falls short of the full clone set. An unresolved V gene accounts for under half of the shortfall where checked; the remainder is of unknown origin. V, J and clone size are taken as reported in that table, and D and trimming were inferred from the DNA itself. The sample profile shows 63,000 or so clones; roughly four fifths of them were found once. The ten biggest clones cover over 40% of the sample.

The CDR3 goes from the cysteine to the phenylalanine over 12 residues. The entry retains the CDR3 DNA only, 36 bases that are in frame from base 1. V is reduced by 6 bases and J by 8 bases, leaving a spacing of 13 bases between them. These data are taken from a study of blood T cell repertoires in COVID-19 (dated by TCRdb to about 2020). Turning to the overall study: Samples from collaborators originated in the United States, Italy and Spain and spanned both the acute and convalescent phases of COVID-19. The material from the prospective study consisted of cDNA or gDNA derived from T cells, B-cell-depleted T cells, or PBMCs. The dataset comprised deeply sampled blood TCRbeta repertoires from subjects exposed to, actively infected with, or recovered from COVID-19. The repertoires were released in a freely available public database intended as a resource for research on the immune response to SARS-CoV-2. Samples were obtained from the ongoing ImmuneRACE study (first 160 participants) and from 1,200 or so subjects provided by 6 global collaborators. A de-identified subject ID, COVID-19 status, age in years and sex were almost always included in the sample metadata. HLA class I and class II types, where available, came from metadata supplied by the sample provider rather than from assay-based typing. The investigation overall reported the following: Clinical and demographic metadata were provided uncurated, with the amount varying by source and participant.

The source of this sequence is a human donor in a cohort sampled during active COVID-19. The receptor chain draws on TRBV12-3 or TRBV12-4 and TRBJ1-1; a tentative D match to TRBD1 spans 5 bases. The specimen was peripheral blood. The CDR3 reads CASSPGLGEAFF. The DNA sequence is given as TGTGCCAGCAGCCCGGGACTGGGGGAAGCTTTCTTT.